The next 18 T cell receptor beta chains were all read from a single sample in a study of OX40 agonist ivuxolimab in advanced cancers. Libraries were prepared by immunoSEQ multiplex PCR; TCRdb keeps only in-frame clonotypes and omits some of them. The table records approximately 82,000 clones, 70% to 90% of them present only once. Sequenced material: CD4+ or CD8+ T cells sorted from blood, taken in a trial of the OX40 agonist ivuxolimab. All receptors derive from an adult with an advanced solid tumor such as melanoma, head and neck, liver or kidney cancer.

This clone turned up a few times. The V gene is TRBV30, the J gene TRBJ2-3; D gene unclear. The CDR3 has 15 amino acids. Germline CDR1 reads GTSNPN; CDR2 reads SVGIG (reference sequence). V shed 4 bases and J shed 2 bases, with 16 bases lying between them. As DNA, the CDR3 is TGTGCCTGGACCGTACAGCGATCAAACACAGATACGCAGTATTTT. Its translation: CAWTVQRSNTDTQYF.

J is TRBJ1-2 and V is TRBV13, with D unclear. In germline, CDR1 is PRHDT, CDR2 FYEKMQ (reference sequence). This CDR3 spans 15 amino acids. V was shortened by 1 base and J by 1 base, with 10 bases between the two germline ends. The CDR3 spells CASSLVGSGNYGYTF. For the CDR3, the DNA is TGTGCCAGCAGCTTAGTTGGGTCGGGTAACTATGGCTACACCTTC.

The CDR3 bases are TGTGCCAGCAGCTTAAATCAGCCCCAGCATTTT. Translation gives CASSLNQPQHF. The chain links TRBV7-3 to TRBJ1-5, with D unresolved. Germline-derived CDR1 and CDR2 are SGHTA and FQGTGA. V lost 1 base to trimming and J lost 5 bases, with 0 bases between them. The CDR3 loop spans 11 amino acids.

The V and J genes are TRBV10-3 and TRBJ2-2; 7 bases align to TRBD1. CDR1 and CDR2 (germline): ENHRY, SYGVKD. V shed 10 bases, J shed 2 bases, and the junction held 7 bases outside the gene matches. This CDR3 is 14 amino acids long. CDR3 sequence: CATAGTANTGELFF. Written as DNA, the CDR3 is TGTGCCACCGCCGGGACAGCTAACACCGGGGAGCTGTTTTTT.

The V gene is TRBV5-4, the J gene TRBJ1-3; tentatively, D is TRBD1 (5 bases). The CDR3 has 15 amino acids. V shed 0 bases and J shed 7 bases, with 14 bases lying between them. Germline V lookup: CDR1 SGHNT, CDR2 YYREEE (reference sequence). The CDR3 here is CASSLAGPPGNTIYF. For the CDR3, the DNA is TGTGCCAGCAGCTTGGCAGGGCCACCCGGGAACACCATATATTTT. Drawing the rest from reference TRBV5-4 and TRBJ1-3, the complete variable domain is ETGVTQSPTHLIKTRGQQVTLRCSSQSGHNTVSWYQQALGQGPQFIFQYYREEENGRGNFPPRFSGLQFPNYSSELNVNALELDDSALYLCASSLAGPPGNTIYFGEGSWLTVV.

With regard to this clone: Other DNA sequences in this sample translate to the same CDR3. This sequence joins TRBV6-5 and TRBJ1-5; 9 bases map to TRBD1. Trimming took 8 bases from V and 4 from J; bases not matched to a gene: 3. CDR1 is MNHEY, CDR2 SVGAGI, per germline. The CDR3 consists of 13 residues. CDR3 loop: CASSGTGNQPQHF. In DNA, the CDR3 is TGTGCCAGCTCGGGGACAGGGAATCAGCCCCAGCATTTT.

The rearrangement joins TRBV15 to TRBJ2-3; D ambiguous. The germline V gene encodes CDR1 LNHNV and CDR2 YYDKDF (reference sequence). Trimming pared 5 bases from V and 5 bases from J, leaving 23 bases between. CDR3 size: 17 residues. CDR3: CATSRGVGSGQEDTQYF. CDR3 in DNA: TGTGCCACCAGCCGCGGAGTAGGGTCAGGTCAGGAAGATACGCAGTATTTT. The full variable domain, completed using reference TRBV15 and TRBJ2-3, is DAMVIQNPRYQVTQFGKPVTLSCSQTLNHNVMYWYQQKSSQAPKLLFHYYDKDFNNEADTPDNFQSRRPNTSFCFLDIRSPGLGDTAMYLCATSRGVGSGQEDTQYFGPGTRLTVL.

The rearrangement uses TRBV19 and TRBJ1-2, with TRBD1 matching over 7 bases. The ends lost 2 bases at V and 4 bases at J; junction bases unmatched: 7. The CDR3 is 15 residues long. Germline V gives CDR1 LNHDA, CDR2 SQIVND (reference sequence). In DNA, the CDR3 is TGTGCCAGTAGTATACCCCAGGGGGGTGGCTATGGCTACACCTTC. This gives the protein CASSIPQGGGYGYTF.

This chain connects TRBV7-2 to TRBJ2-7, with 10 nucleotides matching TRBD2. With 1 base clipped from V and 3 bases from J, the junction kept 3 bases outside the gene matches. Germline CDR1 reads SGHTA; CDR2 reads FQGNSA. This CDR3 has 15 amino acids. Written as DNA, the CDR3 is TGTGCCAGCAGCTTAGGAGCTAGCGGGAGCTACGAGCAGTACTTC. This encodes CASSLGASGSYEQYF.

CDR3 nucleotide sequence: TGTGCCAGCAGCCGTAGGGGGTCCTACGAGCAGTACTTC. This sequence encodes CASSRRGSYEQYF. The V call is TRBV16, the J call TRBJ2-7; a weak D match, TRBD1 (6 bases). The V end lost 4 bases, the J end lost 1 base, and 8 bases lay between the germline ends. The germline gives CDR1 KGHSY, CDR2 FQNENV. This CDR3 has 13 amino acids.

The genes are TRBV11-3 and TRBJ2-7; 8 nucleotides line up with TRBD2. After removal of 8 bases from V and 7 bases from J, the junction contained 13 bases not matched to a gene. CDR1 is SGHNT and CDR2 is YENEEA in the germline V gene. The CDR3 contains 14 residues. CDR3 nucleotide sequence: TGTGCCAGCCAACCCGGGGGGGCTCCGCGGGAGCAGTACTTC. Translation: CASQPGGAPREQYF.

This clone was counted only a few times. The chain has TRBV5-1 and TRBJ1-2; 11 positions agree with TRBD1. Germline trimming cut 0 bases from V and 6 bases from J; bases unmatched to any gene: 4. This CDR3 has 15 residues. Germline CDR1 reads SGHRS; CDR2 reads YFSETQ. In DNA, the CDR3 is TGCGCCAGCAGCTTGGGAACGGACAGGGGGCATGGCTACACCTTC. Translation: CASSLGTDRGHGYTF.

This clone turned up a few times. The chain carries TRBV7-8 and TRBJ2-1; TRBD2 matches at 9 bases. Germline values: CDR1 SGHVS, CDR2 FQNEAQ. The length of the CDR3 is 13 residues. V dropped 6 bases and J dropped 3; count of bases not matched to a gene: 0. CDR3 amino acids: CASSSGGYNEQFF. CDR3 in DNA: TGTGCCAGCAGTAGCGGGGGCTACAATGAGCAGTTCTTC.

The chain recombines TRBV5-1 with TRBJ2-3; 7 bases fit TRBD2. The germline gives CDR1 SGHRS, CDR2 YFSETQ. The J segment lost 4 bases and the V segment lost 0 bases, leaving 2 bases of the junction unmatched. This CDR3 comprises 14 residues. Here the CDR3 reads CASSLEGRADTQYF. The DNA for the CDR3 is TGCGCCAGCAGCTTGGAGGGGAGGGCAGATACGCAGTATTTT.

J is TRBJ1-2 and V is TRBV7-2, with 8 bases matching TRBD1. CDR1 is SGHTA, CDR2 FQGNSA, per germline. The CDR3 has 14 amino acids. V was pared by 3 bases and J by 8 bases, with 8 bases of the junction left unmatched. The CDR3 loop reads CASSFRTGKRGYTF. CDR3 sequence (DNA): TGTGCCAGCAGCTTTCGGACAGGGAAACGGGGCTACACCTTC.

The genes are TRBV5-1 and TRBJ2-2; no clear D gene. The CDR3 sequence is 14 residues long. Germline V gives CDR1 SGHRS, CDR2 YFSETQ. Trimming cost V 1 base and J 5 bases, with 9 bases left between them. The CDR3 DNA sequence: TGCGCCAGCAGCTTGCAAGGGAAGACCGGGGAGCTGTTTTTT. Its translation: CASSLQGKTGELFF.

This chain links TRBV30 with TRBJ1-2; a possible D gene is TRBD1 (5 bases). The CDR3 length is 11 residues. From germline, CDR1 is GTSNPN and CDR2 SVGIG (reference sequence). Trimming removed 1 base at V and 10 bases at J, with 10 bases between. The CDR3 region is CAWSAGALYTF. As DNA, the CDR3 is TGTGCCTGGAGTGCCGGGGCCCTCTACACCTTC.

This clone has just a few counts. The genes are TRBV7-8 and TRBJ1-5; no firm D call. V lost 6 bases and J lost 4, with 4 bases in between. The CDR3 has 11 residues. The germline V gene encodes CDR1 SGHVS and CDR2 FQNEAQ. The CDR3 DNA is TGTGCCAGCAGTCAAAATCAGCCCCAGCATTTT. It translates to CASSQNQPQHF.